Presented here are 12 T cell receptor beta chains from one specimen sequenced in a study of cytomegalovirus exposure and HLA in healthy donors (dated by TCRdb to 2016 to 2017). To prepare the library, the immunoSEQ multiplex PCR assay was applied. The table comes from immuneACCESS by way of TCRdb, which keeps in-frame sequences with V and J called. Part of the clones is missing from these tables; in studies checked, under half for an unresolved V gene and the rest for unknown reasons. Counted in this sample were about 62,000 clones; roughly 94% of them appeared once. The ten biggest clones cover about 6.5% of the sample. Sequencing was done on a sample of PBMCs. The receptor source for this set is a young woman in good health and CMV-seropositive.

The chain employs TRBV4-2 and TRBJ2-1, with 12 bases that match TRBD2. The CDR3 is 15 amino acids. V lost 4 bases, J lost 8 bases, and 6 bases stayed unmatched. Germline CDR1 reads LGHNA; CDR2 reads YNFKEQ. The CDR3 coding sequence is TGTGCCAGCAGCCCTCGACTAGCGGGGGACGATGAGCAGTTCTTC. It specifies CASSPRLAGDDEQFF.

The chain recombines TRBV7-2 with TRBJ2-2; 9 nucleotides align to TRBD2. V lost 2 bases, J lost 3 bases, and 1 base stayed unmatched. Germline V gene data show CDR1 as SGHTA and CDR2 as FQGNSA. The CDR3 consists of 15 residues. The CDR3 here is CASSLQRGDTGELFF. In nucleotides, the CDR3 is TGTGCCAGCAGCTTACAGCGGGGGGACACCGGGGAGCTGTTTTTT.

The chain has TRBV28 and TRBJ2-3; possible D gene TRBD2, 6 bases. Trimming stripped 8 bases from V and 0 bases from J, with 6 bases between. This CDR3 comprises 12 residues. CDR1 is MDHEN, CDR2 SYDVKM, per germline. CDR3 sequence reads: CASGTSTDTQYF. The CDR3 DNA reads TGTGCCAGCGGGACTAGCACAGATACGCAGTATTTT.

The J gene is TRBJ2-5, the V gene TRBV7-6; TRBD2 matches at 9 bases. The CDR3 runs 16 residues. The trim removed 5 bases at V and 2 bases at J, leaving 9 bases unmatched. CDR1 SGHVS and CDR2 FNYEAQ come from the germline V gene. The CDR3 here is CASSPLAGARQETQYF. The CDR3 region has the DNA TGTGCCAGCAGCCCGTTAGCGGGGGCGAGGCAAGAGACCCAGTACTTC.

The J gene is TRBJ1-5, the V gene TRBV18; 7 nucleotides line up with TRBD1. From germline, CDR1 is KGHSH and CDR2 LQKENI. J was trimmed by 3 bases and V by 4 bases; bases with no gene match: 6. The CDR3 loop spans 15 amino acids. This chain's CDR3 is CASSLGTAYNQPQHF. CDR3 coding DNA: TGTGCCAGCTCACTTGGGACAGCTTACAATCAGCCCCAGCATTTT.

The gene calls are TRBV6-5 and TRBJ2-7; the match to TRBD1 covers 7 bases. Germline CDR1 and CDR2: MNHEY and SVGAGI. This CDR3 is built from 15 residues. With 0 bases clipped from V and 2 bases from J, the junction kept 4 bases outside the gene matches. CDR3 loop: CASSYSRGPPYEQYF. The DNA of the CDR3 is TGTGCCAGCAGTTACTCGAGGGGGCCCCCCTACGAGCAGTACTTC.

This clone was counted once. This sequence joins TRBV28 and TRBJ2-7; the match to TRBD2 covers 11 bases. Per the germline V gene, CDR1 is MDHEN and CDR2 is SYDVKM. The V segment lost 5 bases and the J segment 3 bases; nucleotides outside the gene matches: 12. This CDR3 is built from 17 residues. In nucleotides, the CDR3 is TGTGCCAGCAGTCCCTACGGGACTAGCGGAGCCTACTACGAGCAGTACTTC. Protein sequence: CASSPYGTSGAYYEQYF.

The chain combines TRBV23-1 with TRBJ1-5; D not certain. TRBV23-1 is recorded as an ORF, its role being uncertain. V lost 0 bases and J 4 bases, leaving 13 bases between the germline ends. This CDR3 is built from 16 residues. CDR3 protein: CASSQSREGVNQPQHF. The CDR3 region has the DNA TGCGCCAGCAGTCAATCGAGGGAAGGAGTAAATCAGCCCCAGCATTTT.

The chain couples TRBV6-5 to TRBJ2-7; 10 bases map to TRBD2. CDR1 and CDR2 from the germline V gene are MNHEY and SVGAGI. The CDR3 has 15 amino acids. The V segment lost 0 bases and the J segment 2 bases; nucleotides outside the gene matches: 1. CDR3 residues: CASSYSLAGAYEQYF. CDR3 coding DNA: TGTGCCAGCAGTTACTCTCTAGCGGGGGCCTACGAGCAGTACTTC.

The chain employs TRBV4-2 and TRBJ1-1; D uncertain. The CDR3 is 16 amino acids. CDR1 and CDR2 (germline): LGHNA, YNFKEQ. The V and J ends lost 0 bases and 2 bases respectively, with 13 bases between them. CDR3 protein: CASSQDLTDRNTEAFF. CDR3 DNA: TGTGCCAGCAGCCAAGATCTTACAGACCGTAACACTGAAGCTTTCTTT.

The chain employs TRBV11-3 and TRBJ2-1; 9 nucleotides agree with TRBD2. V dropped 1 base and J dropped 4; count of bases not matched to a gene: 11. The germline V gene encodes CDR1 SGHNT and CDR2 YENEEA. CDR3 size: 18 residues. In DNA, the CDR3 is TGTGCCAGCAGCTTAGGAAAAATGGGGACTAGCAGTTACAATGAGCAGTTCTTC. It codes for CASSLGKMGTSSYNEQFF.

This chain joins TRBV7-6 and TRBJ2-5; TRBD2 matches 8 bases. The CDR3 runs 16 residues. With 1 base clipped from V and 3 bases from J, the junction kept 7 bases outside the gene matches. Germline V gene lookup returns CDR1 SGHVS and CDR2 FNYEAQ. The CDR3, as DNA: TGTGCCAGCAGCTTAGAAGCGGGGGACGCGAAAGAGACCCAGTACTTC. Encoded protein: CASSLEAGDAKETQYF. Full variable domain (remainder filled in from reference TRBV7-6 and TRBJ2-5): GAGVSQSPRYKVTKRGQDVALRCDPISGHVSLYWYRQALGQGPEFLTYFNYEAQQDKSGLPNDRFSAERPEGSISTLTIQRTEQRDSAMYRCASSLEAGDAKETQYFGPGTRLLVL.